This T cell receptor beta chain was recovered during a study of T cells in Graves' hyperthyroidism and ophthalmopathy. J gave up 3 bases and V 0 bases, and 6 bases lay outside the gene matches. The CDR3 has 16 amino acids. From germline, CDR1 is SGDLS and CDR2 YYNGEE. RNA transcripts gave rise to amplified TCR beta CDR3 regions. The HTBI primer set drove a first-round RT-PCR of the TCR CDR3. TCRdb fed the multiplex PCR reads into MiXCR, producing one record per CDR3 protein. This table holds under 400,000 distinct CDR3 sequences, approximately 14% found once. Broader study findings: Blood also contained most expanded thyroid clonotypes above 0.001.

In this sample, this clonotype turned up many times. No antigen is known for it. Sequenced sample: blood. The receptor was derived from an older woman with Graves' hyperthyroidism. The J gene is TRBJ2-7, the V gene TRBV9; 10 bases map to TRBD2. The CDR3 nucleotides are TGTGCCAGCAGCGTAGGGCCTAGCGGGAGTATCTACGAGCAGTACTTC. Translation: CASSVGPSGSIYEQYF. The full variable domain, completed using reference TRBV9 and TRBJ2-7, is DSGVTQTPKHLITATGQRVTLRCSPRSGDLSVYWYQQSLDQGLQFLIQYYNGEERAKGNILERFSAQQFPDLHSELNLSSLELGDSALYFCASSVGPSGSIYEQYFGPGTRLTVT.